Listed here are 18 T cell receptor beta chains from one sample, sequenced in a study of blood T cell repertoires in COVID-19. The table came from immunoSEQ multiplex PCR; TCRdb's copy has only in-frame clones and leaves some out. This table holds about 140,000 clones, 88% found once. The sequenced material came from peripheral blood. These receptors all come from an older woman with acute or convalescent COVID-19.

The CDR3 reads CASSFHIGGTTTEAFF. The CDR3 DNA is TGTGCCAGCAGTTTCCATATTGGTGGGACTACAACTGAAGCTTTCTTT. The chain carries TRBV27 and TRBJ1-1, with a tentative D call TRBD1 (5 bases). Per the germline V gene, CDR1 is MNHEY and CDR2 is SMNVEV (reference sequence). This CDR3 region has 16 residues. V dropped 3 bases and J dropped 5 bases, with 19 bases sitting between them.

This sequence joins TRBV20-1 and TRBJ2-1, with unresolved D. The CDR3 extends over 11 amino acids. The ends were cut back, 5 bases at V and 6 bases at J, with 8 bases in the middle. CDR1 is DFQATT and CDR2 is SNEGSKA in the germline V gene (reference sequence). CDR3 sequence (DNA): TGCAGTGCTGAGGCCTTCAATGAGCAGTTCTTC. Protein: CSAEAFNEQFF.

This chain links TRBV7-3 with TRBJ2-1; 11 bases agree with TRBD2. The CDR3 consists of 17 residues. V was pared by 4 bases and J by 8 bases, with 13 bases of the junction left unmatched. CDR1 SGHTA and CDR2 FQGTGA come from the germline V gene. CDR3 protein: CASSSFSGGAHRDEQFF. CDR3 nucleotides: TGTGCCAGCAGCTCGTTTAGCGGGGGGGCCCATAGAGATGAGCAGTTCTTC.

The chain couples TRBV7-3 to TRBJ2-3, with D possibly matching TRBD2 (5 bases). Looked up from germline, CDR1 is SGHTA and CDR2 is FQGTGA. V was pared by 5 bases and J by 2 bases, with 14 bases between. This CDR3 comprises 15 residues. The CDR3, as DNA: TGTGCCAGCAGCCCCACCACGGGATCCACAGATACGCAGTATTTT. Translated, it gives CASSPTTGSTDTQYF.

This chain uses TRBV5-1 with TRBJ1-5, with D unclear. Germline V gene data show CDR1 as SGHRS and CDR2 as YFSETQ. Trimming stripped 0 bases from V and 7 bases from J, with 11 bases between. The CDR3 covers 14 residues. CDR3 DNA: TGCGCCAGCAGCTTGGCCGGGGAGCGGCAGCCCCAGCATTTT. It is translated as CASSLAGERQPQHF.

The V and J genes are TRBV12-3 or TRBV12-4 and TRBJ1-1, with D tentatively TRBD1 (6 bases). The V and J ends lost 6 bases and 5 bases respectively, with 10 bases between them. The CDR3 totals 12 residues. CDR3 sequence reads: CASRHTGTEAFF. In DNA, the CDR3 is TGTGCCAGCAGGCACACAGGGACTGAAGCTTTCTTT.

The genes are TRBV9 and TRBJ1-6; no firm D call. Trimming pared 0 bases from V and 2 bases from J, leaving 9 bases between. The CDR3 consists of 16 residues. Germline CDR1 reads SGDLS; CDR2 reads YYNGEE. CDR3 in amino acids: CASSVAAAAYNSPLHF. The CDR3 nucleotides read TGTGCCAGCAGCGTAGCTGCGGCAGCCTATAATTCACCCCTCCACTTT.

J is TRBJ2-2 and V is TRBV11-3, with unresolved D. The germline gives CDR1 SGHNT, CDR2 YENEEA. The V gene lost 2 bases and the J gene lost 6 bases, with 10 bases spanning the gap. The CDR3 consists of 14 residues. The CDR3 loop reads CASSLPSSAGELFF. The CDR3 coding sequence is TGTGCCAGCAGCTTACCCTCGTCGGCCGGGGAGCTGTTTTTT.

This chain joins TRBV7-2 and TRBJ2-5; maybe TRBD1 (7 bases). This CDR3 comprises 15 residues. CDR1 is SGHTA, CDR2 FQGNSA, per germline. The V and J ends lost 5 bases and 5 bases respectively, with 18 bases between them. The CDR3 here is CASSLRTGGIETQYF. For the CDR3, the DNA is TGTGCCAGCAGCCTCAGGACAGGCGGGATCGAGACCCAGTACTTC.

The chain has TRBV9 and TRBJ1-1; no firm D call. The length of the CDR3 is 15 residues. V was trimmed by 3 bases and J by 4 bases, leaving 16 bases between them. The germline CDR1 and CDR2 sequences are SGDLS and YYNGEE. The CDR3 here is CASSAQPDTSTEAFF. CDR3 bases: TGTGCCAGCAGCGCACAACCCGATACAAGCACTGAAGCTTTCTTT.

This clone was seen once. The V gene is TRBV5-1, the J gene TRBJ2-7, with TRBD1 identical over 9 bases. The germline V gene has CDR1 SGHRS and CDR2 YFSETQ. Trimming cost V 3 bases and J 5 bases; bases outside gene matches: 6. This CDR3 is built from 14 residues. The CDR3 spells CASSSGQGYHEQYF. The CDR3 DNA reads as TGCGCCAGCAGCTCGGGACAGGGATACCACGAGCAGTACTTC.

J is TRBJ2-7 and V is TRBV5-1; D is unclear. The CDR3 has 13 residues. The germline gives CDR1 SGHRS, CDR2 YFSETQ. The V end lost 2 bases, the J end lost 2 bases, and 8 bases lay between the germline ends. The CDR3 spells CASSLGGTYEQYF. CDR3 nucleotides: TGCGCCAGCAGCTTAGGCGGAACCTACGAGCAGTACTTC.

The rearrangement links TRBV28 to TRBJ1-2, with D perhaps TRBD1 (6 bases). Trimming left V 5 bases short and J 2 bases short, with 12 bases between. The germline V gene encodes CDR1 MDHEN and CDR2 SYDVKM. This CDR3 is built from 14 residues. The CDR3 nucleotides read TGTGCCAGCAGTCTCGAACAGGGAAACTATGGCTACACCTTC. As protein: CASSLEQGNYGYTF.

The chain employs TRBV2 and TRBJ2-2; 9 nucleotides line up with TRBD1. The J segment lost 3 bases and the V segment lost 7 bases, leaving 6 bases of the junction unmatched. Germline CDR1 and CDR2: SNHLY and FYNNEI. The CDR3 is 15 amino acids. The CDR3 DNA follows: TGTGCCAGCACCATGGGACAGGGATACACCGGGGAGCTGTTTTTT. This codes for CASTMGQGYTGELFF.

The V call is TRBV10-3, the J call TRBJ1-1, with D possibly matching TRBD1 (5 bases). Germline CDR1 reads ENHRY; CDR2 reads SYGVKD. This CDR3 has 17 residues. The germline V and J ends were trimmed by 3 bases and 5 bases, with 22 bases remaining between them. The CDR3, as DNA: TGTGCCATCAGTGACCCGTCACGTTCCGGGGGAGGGACTGAAGCTTTCTTT. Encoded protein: CAISDPSRSGGGTEAFF.

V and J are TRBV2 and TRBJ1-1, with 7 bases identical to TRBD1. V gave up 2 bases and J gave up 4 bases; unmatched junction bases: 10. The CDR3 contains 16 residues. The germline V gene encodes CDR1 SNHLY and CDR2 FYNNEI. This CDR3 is CASSELSGQAGTEAFF. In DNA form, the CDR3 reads TGTGCCAGCAGTGAATTGAGTGGACAGGCGGGCACTGAAGCTTTCTTT.

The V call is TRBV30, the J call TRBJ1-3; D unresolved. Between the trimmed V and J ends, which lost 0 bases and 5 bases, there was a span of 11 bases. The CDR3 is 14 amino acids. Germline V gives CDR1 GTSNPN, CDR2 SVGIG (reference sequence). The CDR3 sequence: CAWSVLRKRNTIYF. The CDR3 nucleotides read TGTGCCTGGAGTGTACTACGGAAACGAAACACCATATATTTT.

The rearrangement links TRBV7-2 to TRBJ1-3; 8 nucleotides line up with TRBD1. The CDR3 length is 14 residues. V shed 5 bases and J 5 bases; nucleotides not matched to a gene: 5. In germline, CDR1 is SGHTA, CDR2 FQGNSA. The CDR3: CASSPGTGRNTIYF. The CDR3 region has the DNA TGTGCCAGCAGCCCCGGGACAGGACGAAACACCATATATTTT.